This T cell receptor beta chain was profiled in a study of cytomegalovirus exposure and HLA in healthy donors. Remarks on this clone: Its antigen is undetermined.

V lost 2 bases to trimming and J lost 1 base, with 10 bases between them. Germline V gene sequence: CDR1 MNHNY, CDR2 SVGAGI (reference sequence). The CDR3 totals 15 residues. Whole-study results and caveats: Later on, analysis showed that most CMV-associated TCR beta chains appeared to be HLA-restricted. Earlier analysis yielded a pattern in which most TCR beta V segments were productive about 90% or about 30% of the time. V- and J-gene trimming of TCR beta was linked (in a later analysis) to a missense DCLRE1C variant.

The PCR employed 60 Vbeta primers together with 13 Jbeta primers. The repertoire was sequenced with immunoSEQ multiplex PCR; TCRdb's copy has only in-frame clones and lacks some. The sample gives fewer than 200,000 clones, about 79% of which show up once; 0.75% to 0.8% is in the top ten. The sequence was obtained from a female donor in good health and CMV-seronegative. This chain joins TRBV6-6 and TRBJ2-3; a weak D match, TRBD2 (6 bases). Sequencing input: PBMCs. As DNA, the CDR3 is TGTGCCAGCAGTTACGGGCGGGATCGCACAGATACGCAGTATTTT. This translates into CASSYGRDRTDTQYF.